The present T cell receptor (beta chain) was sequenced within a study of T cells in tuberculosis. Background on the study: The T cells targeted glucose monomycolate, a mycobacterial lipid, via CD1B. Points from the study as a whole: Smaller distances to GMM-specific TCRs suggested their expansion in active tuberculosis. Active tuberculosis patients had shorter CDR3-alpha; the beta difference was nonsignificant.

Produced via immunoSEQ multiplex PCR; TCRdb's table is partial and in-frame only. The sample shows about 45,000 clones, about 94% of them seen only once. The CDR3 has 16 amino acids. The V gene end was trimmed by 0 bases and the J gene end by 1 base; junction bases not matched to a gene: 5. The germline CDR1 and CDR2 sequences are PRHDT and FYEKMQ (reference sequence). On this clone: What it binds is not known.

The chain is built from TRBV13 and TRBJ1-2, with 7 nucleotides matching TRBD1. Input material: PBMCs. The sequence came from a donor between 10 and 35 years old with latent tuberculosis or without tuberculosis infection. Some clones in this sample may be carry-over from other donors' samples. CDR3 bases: TGTGCCAGCAGCTTAGGTAGGGGGCGAATTAACTATGGCTACACCTTC. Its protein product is CASSLGRGRINYGYTF.